Below, 9 T cell receptor beta chains from the same sample are listed, as sequenced in a study of T cell changes during pregnancy in multiple sclerosis. Assay used: immunoSEQ multiplex PCR; TCRdb lists only in-frame clones, some missing. The sample yields tens of thousands of clones, around 94% seen once. The sample in question was peripheral blood, obtained in the third trimester of pregnancy. The receptors were gathered from a female donor with multiple sclerosis, enrolled in a pregnancy study.

The rearrangement links TRBV25-1 to TRBJ2-7, with a possible D match to TRBD2 (5 bases). CDR3 length equals 14 residues. V was shortened by 5 bases and J by 0 bases, with 11 bases between the two germline ends. The germline V gene encodes CDR1 MGHDK and CDR2 SYGVNS. This CDR3 is CASSSVRGSYEQYF. In nucleotides, the CDR3 is TGTGCCAGCAGTTCAGTACGGGGCTCCTACGAGCAGTACTTC.

The chain employs TRBV19 and TRBJ1-2, with a tentative D call TRBD1 (6 bases). V lost 7 bases to trimming and J lost 6 bases, with 15 bases between them. The length of the CDR3 is 13 residues. Germline V lookup: CDR1 LNHDA, CDR2 SQIVND (reference sequence). The CDR3 DNA follows: TGTGCCAGTACTCCCGGGGGGGCAGATGGCTACACCTTC. Protein sequence: CASTPGGADGYTF.

V usage is TRBV19 and J usage is TRBJ2-5, with 7 positions matching TRBD2. The CDR3 covers 12 residues. V dropped 11 bases and J dropped 5; count of bases not matched to a gene: 8. Germline lookup yields CDR1 LNHDA and CDR2 SQIVND (reference sequence). The CDR3 sequence: CAASQGGETQYF. In DNA, the CDR3 is TGTGCCGCATCTCAGGGAGGGGAGACCCAGTACTTC.

The chain joins TRBV7-2 to TRBJ2-1; no clear D. CDR3 length equals 14 residues. Trimming took off 2 bases at V and 1 base at J, with 6 bases between the two ends. Germline CDR1 reads SGHTA; CDR2 reads FQGNSA. The CDR3 sequence: CASSLYVSYNEQFF. DNA for the CDR3: TGTGCCAGCAGCTTATATGTATCCTACAATGAGCAGTTCTTC.

The chain combines TRBV7-9 with TRBJ2-1; D is undetermined. The CDR3 spans 12 residues. V was shortened by 4 bases and J by 8 bases, with 9 bases between the two germline ends. The germline CDR1 and CDR2 sequences are SEHNR and FQNEAQ (reference sequence). CDR3 protein: CASSSPRDEQFF. The CDR3 DNA reads as TGTGCCAGCAGCTCTCCACGCGATGAGCAGTTCTTC. The variable domain in full, completed from reference TRBV7-9 and TRBJ2-1, reads DTGVSQNPRHKITKRGQNVTFRCDPISEHNRLYWYRQTLGQGPEFLTYFQNEAQLEKSRLLSDRFSAERPKGSFSTLEIQRTEQGDSAMYLCASSSPRDEQFFGPGTRLTVL.

The sample holds one count of this clone. The rearrangement joins TRBV27 to TRBJ2-7; possible D gene TRBD1, 5 bases. Trimming removed 8 bases from V and 0 bases from J, with 8 bases in between. The CDR3 length is 12 residues. CDR1 and CDR2 from the germline V gene are MNHEY and SMNVEV (reference sequence). The CDR3 DNA reads as TGTGCCAGCTCGGACAACTCCTACGAGCAGTACTTC. As protein: CASSDNSYEQYF.

The J gene is TRBJ2-4, the V gene TRBV7-9; TRBD1 might be the D (6 bases). Germline loops: CDR1 SEHNR, CDR2 FQNEAQ (reference sequence). Trimming took 4 bases from V and 3 from J, leaving 16 bases between them. There are 16 residues in the CDR3. The CDR3 reads CASSSSTVGGKNIQYF. CDR3 bases: TGTGCCAGCAGCTCATCGACCGTAGGGGGCAAAAACATTCAGTACTTC.

In its sample, this clone was seen a few times. CDR3 in DNA: TGTGCCAGCAGCCAAGGTACTAGCGGGACTAGCGGGAGAGGGCGCATTCAGTACTTC. It yields the protein CASSQGTSGTSGRGRIQYF. The gene calls are TRBV4-2 and TRBJ2-4, with 14 bases identical to TRBD2. Unmatched junction bases numbered 14, after V lost 1 base and J lost 9 bases. The length of the CDR3 is 19 residues. CDR1 is LGHNA, CDR2 YNFKEQ, per germline.

V and J are TRBV7-2 and TRBJ2-1, with 9 bases that match TRBD2. Germline values: CDR1 SGHTA, CDR2 FQGNSA. With 5 bases clipped from V and 9 bases from J, the junction kept 11 bases outside the gene matches. The CDR3 length is 15 residues. This chain's CDR3 is CASSEGVAGVGEQFF. The CDR3 DNA sequence: TGTGCCAGCAGCGAAGGAGTAGCGGGAGTGGGTGAGCAGTTCTTC. Complete variable domain (other parts from reference TRBV7-2 and TRBJ2-1): GAGVSQSPSNKVTEKGKDVELRCDPISGHTALYWYRQSLGQGLEFLIYFQGNSAPDKSGLPSDRFSAERTGGSVSTLTIQRTQQEDSAVYLCASSEGVAGVGEQFFGPGTRLTVL.